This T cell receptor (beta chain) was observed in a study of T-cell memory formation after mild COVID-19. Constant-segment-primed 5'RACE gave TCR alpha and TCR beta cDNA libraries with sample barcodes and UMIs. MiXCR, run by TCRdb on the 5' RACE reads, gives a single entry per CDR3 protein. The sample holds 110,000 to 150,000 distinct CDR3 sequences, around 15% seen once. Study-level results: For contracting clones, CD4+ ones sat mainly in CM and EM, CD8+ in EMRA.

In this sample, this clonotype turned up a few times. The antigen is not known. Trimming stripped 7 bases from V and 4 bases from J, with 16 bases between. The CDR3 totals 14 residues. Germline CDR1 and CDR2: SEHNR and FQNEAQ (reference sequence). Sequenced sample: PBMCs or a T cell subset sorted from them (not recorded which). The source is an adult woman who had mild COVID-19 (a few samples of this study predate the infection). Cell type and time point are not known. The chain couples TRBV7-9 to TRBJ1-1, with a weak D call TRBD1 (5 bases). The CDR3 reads CASTEVGGATEAFF. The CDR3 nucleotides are TGTGCCAGCACCGAAGTCGGGGGAGCCACTGAAGCTTTCTTT.